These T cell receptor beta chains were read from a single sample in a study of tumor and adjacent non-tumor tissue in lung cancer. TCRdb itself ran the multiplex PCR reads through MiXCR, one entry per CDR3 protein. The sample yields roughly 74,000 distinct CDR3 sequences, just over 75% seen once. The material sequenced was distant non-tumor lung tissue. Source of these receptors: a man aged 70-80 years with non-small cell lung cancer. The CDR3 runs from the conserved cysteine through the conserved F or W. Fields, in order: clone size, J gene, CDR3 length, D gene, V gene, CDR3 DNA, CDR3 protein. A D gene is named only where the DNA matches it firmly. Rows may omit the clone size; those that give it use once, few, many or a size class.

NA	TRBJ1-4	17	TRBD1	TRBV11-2	TGTACCAGCAGCTTAGCCAGGGGGCGAGGAACTAGTGAAAAACTGTTTTTT	CTSSLARGRGTSEKLFF
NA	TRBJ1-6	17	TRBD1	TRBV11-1	TGTGCCTGCAGTTCCAAATGCGGGACAGGCTCCAATTCACCCCTCCACTTT	CACSSKCGTGSNSPLHF
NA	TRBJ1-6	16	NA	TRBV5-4	TGTCCCAGCAGCTACTTACCTGGACACCTTAATTCACCCATCCACTTT	CPSSYLPGHLNSPIHF
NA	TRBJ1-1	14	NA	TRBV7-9	TGTGCCAGCAGCTTCCAGAGAGGAAAGACTGAAGCTTTCTTT	CASSFQRGKTEAFF
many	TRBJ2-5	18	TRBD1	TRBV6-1	TGTGCCAGCAGTCGATTCAACGCCGGGACAGGGGGACAAGAGACCCAGTACTTC	CASSRFNAGTGGQETQYF
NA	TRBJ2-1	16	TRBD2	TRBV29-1	TGCAGCGTTGCCTGGACTAGCGGGAGTACGAGCAATAAGCAGTTCTTC	CSVAWTSGSTSNKQFF
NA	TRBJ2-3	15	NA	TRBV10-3	TGTGCCATCAGTTCAGGCTCCACCAGAACAGATACGCAGTATTTT	CAISSGSTRTDTQYF
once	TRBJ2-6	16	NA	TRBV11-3	TGTGCCAGCAGCTTGCGACTGAGCTCTGGGGCCACCTTCCTGACTTTC	CASSLRLSSGATFLTF
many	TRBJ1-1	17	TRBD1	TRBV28	TGTGCCAGCACCCCGGGACAGGGGAAGGTGGCGAACACTGAAGCTTTCTTT	CASTPGQGKVANTEAFF
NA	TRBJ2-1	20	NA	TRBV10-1	TGCGCCACCCAGGGGGGATACAAACCGAACGACCCTGACTCCTACAATGAGCAGTTCTTC	CATQGGYKPNDPDSYNEQFF
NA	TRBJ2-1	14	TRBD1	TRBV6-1	TGTGCCAGCAGTCCGGGGACAGGGGGCAATGGGCAGTTCTTC	CASSPGTGGNGQFF
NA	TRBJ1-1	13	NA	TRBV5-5	TGTGACAGCCGGCTTGAAGCGAACACTGAAGCTTTCTTT	CDSRLEANTEAFF
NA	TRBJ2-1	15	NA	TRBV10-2	TGCGCCAGCAGCTCCCCGGGACCCTCTTCTCATGTGCAGTTGTTC	CASSSPGPSSHVQLF
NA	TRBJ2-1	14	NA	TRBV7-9	TGTGCCAGCAGCTCTAGCAGGGGCTACAATGAGCAGTTCTTC	CASSSSRGYNEQFF
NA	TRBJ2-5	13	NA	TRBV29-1	TGCAGCATGGCCGACAGGTTCCAGGGGACACAGTACTTC	CSMADRFQGTQYF
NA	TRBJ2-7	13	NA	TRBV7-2	TGTACCAGCAGCTTCGACGGAGGACTAAGGCAGTACTTC	CTSSFDGGLRQYF
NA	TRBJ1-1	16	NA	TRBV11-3	TGTGCCAGCAGCGTCCGCGACAGAAACATGAACAATGAAGCTCTCTTT	CASSVRDRNMNNEALF
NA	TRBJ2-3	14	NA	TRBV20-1	TGCAGTGCCGCAGTAGCTGGAGGAAAAAATACGCAGTATTTT	CSAAVAGGKNTQYF
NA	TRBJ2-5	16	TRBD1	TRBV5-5	TGTGGCAGCAGCCCCCTTTGGGGACAGGCGCAAGAGACCCAGTACTTC	CGSSPLWGQAQETQYF
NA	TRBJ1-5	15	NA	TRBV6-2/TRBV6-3	TGTGCCAGCACGTCGGGGCCCCAAGAGGGTCAGCCCCAGCATTTT	CASTSGPQEGQPQHF
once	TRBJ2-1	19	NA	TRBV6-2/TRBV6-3	TGTGCCAGCAGACCAGGGGGGACTAGAGGTTGCAGCTCCTACAATGAGCAGTTCTTC	CASRPGGTRGCSSYNEQFF
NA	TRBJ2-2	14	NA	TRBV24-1	TGTGTCACTAGTGATTCCAGGGACACCGGGGAGCTGTTTTTT	CVTSDSRDTGELFF
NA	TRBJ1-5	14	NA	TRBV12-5	TGTGCCAGTGGCCTTACTGTTGACAGTCAGCCCCAGCATTTT	CASGLTVDSQPQHF
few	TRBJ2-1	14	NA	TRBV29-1	TGCAGCGCTGTGGGGAGGTACACAAACAATGAACAGTTCTTC	CSAVGRYTNNEQFF
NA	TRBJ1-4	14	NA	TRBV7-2	TGTGCCAGCAGCTTAGTGGCTGGGAATGAAAAACTGTTTTTT	CASSLVAGNEKLFF
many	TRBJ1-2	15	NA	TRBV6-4	TGTGCCAGCAGACCCTTTTACAGGGACTTCCCTGGCTACACCTTC	CASRPFYRDFPGYTF
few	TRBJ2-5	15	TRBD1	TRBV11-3	TGTGCCAGCAGCCGAGGACAGGGGGCACACGTAACACAGTACTTC	CASSRGQGAHVTQYF
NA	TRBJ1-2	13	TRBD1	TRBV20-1	TGCAGTGCTAAAACAGGGGGCGCAGCTAACTACACCTTC	CSAKTGGAANYTF
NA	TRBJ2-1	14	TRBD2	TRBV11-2	TGTTCCAGCAGCTTAGCGGGGGGGGCCAGTGACCAGTTCTTT	CSSSLAGGASDQFF
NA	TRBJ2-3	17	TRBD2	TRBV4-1	TGCGCCAGCAGCCTGACTAGCGGGGCAGCTAGCACAGAAACGCAGTATTTT	CASSLTSGAASTETQYF
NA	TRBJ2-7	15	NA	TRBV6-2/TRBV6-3	TGTGACAGCAGACGCCGCCAAGCGAGCTCCTACGAGCAGTACTTC	CDSRRRQASSYEQYF
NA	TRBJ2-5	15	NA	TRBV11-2	TGTGCCAGGAGCCCGGGGATATTTGGGCAAGAGACCCAGTACTTC	CARSPGIFGQETQYF
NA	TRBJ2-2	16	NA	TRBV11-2	TGTGCCAGCAGCATAGTGGGCACAAGAGTTGCCGGGAAGCTGTTTTTT	CASSIVGTRVAGKLFF
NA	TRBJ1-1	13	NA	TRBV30	TGTGCCTGGAGTGTACGCAGGAACACTGAAGCTTTCTTT	CAWSVRRNTEAFF
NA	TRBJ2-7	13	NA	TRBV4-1	TGCGCCAGAAGCCAATTGCTGCTCTACGAGCAGTACTTC	CARSQLLLYEQYF
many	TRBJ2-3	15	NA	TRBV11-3	TGTGCCAGCACCCGTCGGCAAGTAAGAACTGATACGCAGTATTTT	CASTRRQVRTDTQYF
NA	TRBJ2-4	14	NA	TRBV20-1	TGCAACGCTATGGACACGATAGCCAAAAACATTCAGTACTTC	CNAMDTIAKNIQYF
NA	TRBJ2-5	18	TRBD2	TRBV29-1	TGCAGCGTTGAATTCTATTGGATTAGCGGGGGGAAAGAAGAGACCCAATACTTC	CSVEFYWISGGKEETQYF
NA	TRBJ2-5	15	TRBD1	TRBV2	TGTGCCAGCAGCCAGGGGACAGGGATACAAGAGACCCAGTACTTC	CASSQGTGIQETQYF
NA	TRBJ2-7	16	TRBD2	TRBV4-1	TGCGCCAGGAGCCGGACACTAGCGGGAGAGGGGAACGAGCCGTACTTC	CARSRTLAGEGNEPYF
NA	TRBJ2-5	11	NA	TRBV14	TGTGTCAGCAGCCAATCGGGGACACAGTACTTC	CVSSQSGTQYF
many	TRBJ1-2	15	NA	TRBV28	TGTGCCAGCACCCCCCCCGGGGAGCCCAACTATGGCTACACCTTC	CASTPPGEPNYGYTF
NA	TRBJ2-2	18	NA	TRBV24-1	TGTGCTACCAGTGACCATAATACAGTCCTAGTCTTCACCGGGGAGCTGTTTTTT	CATSDHNTVLVFTGELFF
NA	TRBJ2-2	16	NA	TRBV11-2	TGTGCCGGCAGCTTAGTGGGAGCAGGGGTTGCCTGGGAGCTGTTTTTT	CAGSLVGAGVAWELFF
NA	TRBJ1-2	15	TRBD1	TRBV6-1	TGTGCCAGCACCGCCCGGGACAGGGACGGTGGTGGCTATACCTTC	CASTARDRDGGGYTF
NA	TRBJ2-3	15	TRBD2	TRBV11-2	TGTGCCGGCAGCTTAGATCGGGGGGATACAGATACGCAATATTTT	CAGSLDRGDTDTQYF
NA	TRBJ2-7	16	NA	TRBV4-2	TGTGCCAGCTGCCCCTCGCTTGGGACGGACTTATACGAGCAGTACTTT	CASCPSLGTDLYEQYF
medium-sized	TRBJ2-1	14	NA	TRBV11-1	TGTGCCAGCAGCTTAGCGGGGGCCTACAATGAGCAGTTCTTC	CASSLAGAYNEQFF
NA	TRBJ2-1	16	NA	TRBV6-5	TGTGCCAGCAGTTACTCCCAATGGGGAGGCTACAATGAGCAGTTCTTT	CASSYSQWGGYNEQFF
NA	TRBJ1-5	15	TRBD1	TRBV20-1	TGCAGTGTTGACCCGGACAGGGAGGAGAATCAACCCCAGCATTTT	CSVDPDREENQPQHF
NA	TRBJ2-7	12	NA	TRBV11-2	TGTGCAAGCAGCTTAACTCTTTACGAGAAGTACTTC	CASSLTLYEKYF
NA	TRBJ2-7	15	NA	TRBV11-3	TGTGCCAGCAGATTAGATGGGGCCCAGGCTAGAGAGCAGTACTTC	CASRLDGAQAREQYF
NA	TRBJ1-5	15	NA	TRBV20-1	TGCAGTGCCATTGGACAGTTAAACTTTAATCAGCCCGAGCATTTT	CSAIGQLNFNQPEHF